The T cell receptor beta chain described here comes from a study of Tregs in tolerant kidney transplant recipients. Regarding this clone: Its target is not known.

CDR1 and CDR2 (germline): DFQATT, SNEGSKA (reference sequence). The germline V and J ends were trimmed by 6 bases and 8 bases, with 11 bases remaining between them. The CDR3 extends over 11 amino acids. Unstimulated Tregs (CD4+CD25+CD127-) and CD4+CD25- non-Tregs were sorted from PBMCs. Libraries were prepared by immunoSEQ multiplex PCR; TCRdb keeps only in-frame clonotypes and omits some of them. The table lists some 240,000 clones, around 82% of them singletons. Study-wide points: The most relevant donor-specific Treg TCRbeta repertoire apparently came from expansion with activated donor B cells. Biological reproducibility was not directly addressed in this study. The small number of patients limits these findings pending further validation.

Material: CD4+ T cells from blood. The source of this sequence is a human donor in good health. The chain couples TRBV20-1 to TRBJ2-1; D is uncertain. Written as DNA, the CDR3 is TGCAGTGCGCGTGCGGCGCATGAGCAGTTCTTC. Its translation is CSARAAHEQFF.